Presented here are 11 T cell receptor beta chains from one specimen sequenced in a study of shared clonotypes between healthy human individuals. Clones were sequenced by immunoSEQ multiplex PCR, and TCRdb holds only the in-frame ones, with some missing. The table includes a few million clones, just over 90% detected once. Sequencing was done on a sample of naive CD4+ T cells from PBMCs. The sample's subset: CD45RA+ positively selected. The receptors here all came from a man aged 18 to 30 in good health. Some clones in this sample may be carry-over from other donors' samples.

The chain couples TRBV5-1 to TRBJ1-2; D possibly corresponds to TRBD1 (5 bases). The CDR3 is 14 amino acids. The V end lost 2 bases, the J end lost 5 bases, and 13 bases lay between the germline ends. The germline gives CDR1 SGHRS, CDR2 YFSETQ. The CDR3 coding sequence is TGCGCCAGCAGCTTAGCCGGGGCGGCGTATGGCTACACCTTC. Its protein product is CASSLAGAAYGYTF.

Here the CDR3 reads CASSIVWLSADTQYF. CDR3 DNA: TGTGCCAGTAGTATAGTCTGGCTATCCGCAGATACGCAGTATTTT. This sequence joins TRBV19 and TRBJ2-3; D uncertain. This CDR3 has 15 amino acids. Germline V gene sequence: CDR1 LNHDA, CDR2 SQIVND (reference sequence). Trimming cost V 1 base and J 4 bases, with 12 bases left between them.

The chain uses TRBV10-2 and TRBJ2-1, with D perhaps matching TRBD1 (5 bases). The CDR3 is 12 amino acids. Trimming pared 8 bases from V and 4 bases from J, leaving 9 bases between. Looked up from germline, CDR1 is WSHSY and CDR2 is SAAADI. In nucleotides, the CDR3 is TGCGCCAGCCTTTACAGGTACAATGAGCAGTTCTTC. This encodes CASLYRYNEQFF.

The gene calls are TRBV29-1 and TRBJ2-5; D gene uncertain. CDR3 length equals 14 residues. V lost 0 bases and J lost 1, with 9 bases in between. Germline V lookup: CDR1 SQVTM, CDR2 ANQGSEA. The CDR3 coding sequence is TGCAGCGTTGAAGATACGGGCTCCCAAGAGACCCAGTACTTC. The encoded protein is CSVEDTGSQETQYF.

The chain couples TRBV18 to TRBJ2-3; 15 bases match TRBD2. The V segment lost 0 bases and the J segment 6 bases; nucleotides outside the gene matches: 4. Per germline, CDR1 KGHSH and CDR2 LQKENI. The CDR3 spans 17 residues. CDR3 sequence (DNA): TGTGCCAGCTCACCACCGTGGACTAGCGGGAGGGCTGATACGCAGTATTTT. Its translation is CASSPPWTSGRADTQYF.

V is TRBV28 and J is TRBJ1-1, with D possibly matching TRBD1 (6 bases). V lost 6 bases to trimming and J lost 1 base, with 12 bases between them. Germline CDR1 is MDHEN and CDR2 is SYDVKM. This CDR3 is 14 amino acids long. CDR3 nucleotides: TGTGCCAGCAGGAGGGGGGGACCGAACACTGAAGCTTTCTTT. Its translation is CASRRGGPNTEAFF.

The chain joins TRBV4-3 to TRBJ2-7; D not certain. V was shortened by 3 bases and J by 6 bases, with 12 bases between the two germline ends. This CDR3 contains 13 residues. CDR1 LGHNA and CDR2 YSLEER come from the germline V gene. As DNA, the CDR3 is TGCGCCAGCAGCCAGGATCCTGAGCTCGAGCAGTACTTC. Its translation: CASSQDPELEQYF.

V is TRBV5-1 and J is TRBJ2-3; 9 positions match TRBD2. Germline CDR1 and CDR2: SGHRS and YFSETQ. The J segment lost 0 bases and the V segment lost 0 bases, leaving 5 bases of the junction unmatched. This CDR3 contains 17 residues. In nucleotides, the CDR3 is TGCGCCAGCAGCTTGGGGGCTAGCGGGGCAAGCACAGATACGCAGTATTTT. Translated: CASSLGASGASTDTQYF.

The chain combines TRBV29-1 with TRBJ2-7, with TRBD2 identical over 13 bases. Germline V lookup: CDR1 SQVTM, CDR2 ANQGSEA. Trimming took 4 bases from V and 2 from J; bases not matched to a gene: 5. This CDR3 is built from 15 residues. This CDR3 is CSVGSGTSGTYEQYF. The CDR3 DNA reads TGCAGCGTTGGGTCCGGGACTAGCGGGACCTACGAGCAGTACTTC.

In nucleotides, the CDR3 is TGCGCCAGCAGCTTGGGCTGGGACAGGGATTTTTCCACTAATGAAAAACTGTTTTTT. It encodes CASSLGWDRDFSTNEKLFF. The rearrangement joins TRBV5-1 to TRBJ1-4, with 9 bases matching TRBD1. From germline, CDR1 is SGHRS and CDR2 YFSETQ. The junction had 11 bases not matched to a gene; V was cut back by 0 bases and J by 2 bases. CDR3 length: 19 amino acids.

The chain employs TRBV4-1 and TRBJ2-7; TRBD2 aligns across 9 bases. The trim removed 1 base at V and 1 base at J, leaving 11 bases unmatched. The CDR3 covers 18 residues. CDR1 and CDR2 (germline): MGHRA, YSYEKL. CDR3 nucleotides: TGCGCCAGCAGCCAAGCTCCGAGCGGGAGGCCGGCTTCCTACGAGCAGTACTTC. It specifies CASSQAPSGRPASYEQYF.